In its sample, the clone carrying this TCR beta chain was seen once. Its matching antigen is unknown. The data belong to a study of cytomegalovirus exposure and HLA in healthy donors. Study results and caveats: Among CMV-associated TCR beta chains, most appeared HLA-restricted in a later analysis. Associated with cytomegalovirus, according to the listing, were fewer than 200 TCR beta chains.

This PCR relied on a set of 60 Vbeta primers and 13 Jbeta primers. Measured with immunoSEQ multiplex PCR; TCRdb has only the in-frame clones, and not every one. Of 150,000 to 200,000 clones in the sample, 60% to 80% were seen once. Sequencing was performed on PBMCs. The sequence came from a man aged 60-69 years in good health and CMV-seronegative.

As DNA, the CDR3 is TGTGCCTGGAGTGTTATCGAAGCTTTCTTT. It yields the protein CAWSVIEAFF. The chain has TRBV30 and TRBJ1-1; D remains ambiguous. Germline V gene data show CDR1 as GTSNPN and CDR2 as SVGIG (reference sequence). V gave up 0 bases and J gave up 8 bases, with 4 bases separating them. CDR3 size: 10 residues.